Here is one T cell receptor (beta chain) with its context. Its antigen is unknown. No quality values exist for individual bases; no much larger clone is one base distant. Per the germline V gene, SGHTS is the CDR1 and YDEGEE is the CDR2. Reading from cysteine to phenylalanine, the CDR3 counts 12 amino acids. Only the CDR3 region is kept as DNA, spanning 36 bases read in frame from base 1. V is cut by 4 bases and J by 7 bases, and the space between the germline ends is 11 bases. This specimen comes from a study of shared clonotypes between healthy human individuals (dated by TCRdb to 2018 to 2021). About the investigation overall: The cohort comprised a couple of women and a few men aged 18 to 49 years. Leukapheresis yielded between about 0.9 and 8.9 billion PBMCs per donor. The study deeply sequenced blood TCR repertoires of several healthy adults to estimate repertoire size and the extent of clonotype sharing between individuals. For each donor, CD4 naive and CD4 memory were each run on three plates, CD8 naive on two plates, and CD8 memory on one plate. Different laboratories and diverse techniques were used to prepare libraries and sequence TCR repertoires, to increase sequencing depth and limit assay-specific biases.

The donors were healthy, HIV-negative adults who had no recently reported acute infections or vaccinations. Every donor was a Caucasian adult living in Nashville, Tennessee, USA. Magnetic negative selection was used to enrich CD4+ T cells, after which naive cells were positively selected on CD45RA and the negative fraction became the memory subset. After blood collection by leukapheresis, PBMCs were isolated using Ficoll-Histopaque density gradient centrifugation and then cryopreserved in the vapor phase of liquid nitrogen. Purity and quantity of every magnetically sorted T cell population were checked by analytical flow cytometry. Genomic DNA was isolated from each sorted fraction and quantified by UV absorbance on a Nanodrop 2000c. Using the deep immunoSEQ assay, multiplex PCR amplified TCR CDR3 regions from genomic DNA. Extracted genomic DNA from each cell subset was spread evenly across all wells of several immunoSEQ 96-well plates, with each plate serving as a replicate. Each replicate PCR for sorted subsets received about 200 ng genomic DNA, equal to roughly 33,000 T cell genomes. The purified libraries were quantified using a Qubit 3.0 fluorometer, sized with a Bioanalyzer 2100, and then quantified again using the KAPA Library Quantification kit. Each immunoSEQ 96-well plate was sequenced on its own single-read 150-cycle Illumina NextSeq 550 flow cell. Under the source paper's analysis protocol: Because only junctional sequences without quality scores were contained in the immunoSEQ output, filtering matching that applied to full-length reads could not be performed. To assign V/J genes and CDR3, sequences were annotated using PyIR, a Python wrapper for IgBLAST v1.9, with IMGT germline references. Reads with weak V/J assignments (E-value above 1e-6), missing CDR3, stop codons, out-of-frame junctions, or ambiguous translated residues were removed. V3J clonotypes were defined as sequences sharing an identical inferred V gene, J gene, and CDR3 amino acid sequence. Percentage overlap between repertoires was calculated by dividing the number of shared unique clonotypes by the size of the smaller repertoire. Richness of each repertoire was evaluated using RTK rarefaction, the Chao1 estimator, and Recon v2.1 estimates of unobserved clonotypes. Generation probabilities were computed with OLGA for all TCRbeta clonotypes obtained by the gDNA method from a handful of donors. TCRdb obtained this table from immuneACCESS and retained in-frame rearrangements with V and J assigned. These tables miss some clones; where compared with another copy, unresolved V genes account for less than half of the shortfall, and the remainder is unexplained. D and trimming were read from the DNA, whereas the V and J calls and clone size are those reported in that table. A total of about 1.5 million clones appear in this sample, approximately 98% of them only once. 0.4% to 0.55% of the sample is in the top ten clones.

What the study reported, not specific to this receptor: Across a handful of donors, roughly 5.4% of naive CD4, roughly 3.5% of naive CD8, 2.3% of memory CD4, and 0.4% of memory CD8 clonotypes were shared. Compared with non-shared clonotypes, the clonotypes found in all four sorted-subset donors had higher generation probabilities. Because the study included only a small number of donors, the genetic and exposure-history diversity represented was limited. Even with the large sequencing depth, rarefaction of the sorted-subset datasets indicated that sequencing was incomplete. Pairwise subsampling indicated that sequencing depth was expected to affect the degree of clonotype sharing among donors. Sampling was restricted to blood, and TCR repertoires in tissue are likely to differ from TCR repertoires in blood. Naive subsets generally had larger estimated clonotype richness than memory subsets.

The source of this sequence is a man between 25 and 39 years old in good health. The source material was naive CD4+ T cells sorted from blood. Reading the label with the study, this specimen's cell subset or site is: CD45RA+ positively selected. Recombination joined TRBV5-8 with TRBJ1-2, with the D gene not confidently named. DNA sequence: TGTGCCAGCAGCCTGCAAGGACTTGGCTACACCTTC. This is translated as CASSLQGLGYTF.